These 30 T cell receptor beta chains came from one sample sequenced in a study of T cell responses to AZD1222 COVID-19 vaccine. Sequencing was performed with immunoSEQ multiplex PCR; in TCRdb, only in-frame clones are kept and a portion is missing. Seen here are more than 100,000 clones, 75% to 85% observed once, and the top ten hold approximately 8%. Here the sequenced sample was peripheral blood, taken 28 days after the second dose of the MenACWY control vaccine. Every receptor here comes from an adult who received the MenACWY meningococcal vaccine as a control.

CDR3 nucleotide sequence: TGCAGTGCTAATGAGGGGGTTTTGACTGAAGCTTTCTTT. It translates to CSANEGVLTEAFF. The chain employs TRBV20-1 and TRBJ1-1; D perhaps matches TRBD1 (6 bases). CDR3 length: 13 amino acids. Germline-derived CDR1 and CDR2 are DFQATT and SNEGSKA (reference sequence). Trimming stripped 4 bases from V and 5 bases from J, with 14 bases between.

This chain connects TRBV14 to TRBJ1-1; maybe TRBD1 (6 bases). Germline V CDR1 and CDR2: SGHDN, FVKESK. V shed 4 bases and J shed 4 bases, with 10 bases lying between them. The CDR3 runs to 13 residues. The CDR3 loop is CASSRGTLTEAFF. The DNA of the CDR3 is TGTGCCAGCAGCCGCGGGACACTCACTGAAGCTTTCTTT.

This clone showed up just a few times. The CDR3 sequence: CASSLIGDTEAFF. DNA of the CDR3: TGTGCCAGCAGTCTCATCGGGGACACTGAAGCTTTCTTT. The J gene is TRBJ1-1, the V gene TRBV27; D is unclear. V was pared by 5 bases and J by 3 bases, with 10 bases between. In germline, CDR1 is MNHEY, CDR2 SMNVEV (reference sequence). The CDR3 is 13 residues long.

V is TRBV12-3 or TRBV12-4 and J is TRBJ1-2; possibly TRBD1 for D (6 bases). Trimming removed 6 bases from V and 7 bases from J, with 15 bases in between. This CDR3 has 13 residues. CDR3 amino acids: CASSLGGIGGYTF. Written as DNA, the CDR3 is TGTGCCAGCAGCCTAGGGGGAATCGGTGGCTACACCTTC.

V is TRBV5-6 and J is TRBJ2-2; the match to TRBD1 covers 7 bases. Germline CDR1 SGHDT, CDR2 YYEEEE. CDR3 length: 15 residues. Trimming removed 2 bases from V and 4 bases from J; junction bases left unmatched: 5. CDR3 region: CASSLKGQPTGELFF. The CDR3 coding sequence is TGTGCCAGCAGCTTAAAGGGACAGCCCACCGGGGAGCTGTTTTTT.

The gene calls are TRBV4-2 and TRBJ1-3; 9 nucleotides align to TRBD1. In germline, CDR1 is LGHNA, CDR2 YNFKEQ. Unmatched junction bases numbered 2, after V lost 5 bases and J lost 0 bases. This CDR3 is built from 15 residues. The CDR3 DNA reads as TGTGCCAGCAGCGGGACAGGGAACTCTGGAAACACCATATATTTT. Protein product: CASSGTGNSGNTIYF.

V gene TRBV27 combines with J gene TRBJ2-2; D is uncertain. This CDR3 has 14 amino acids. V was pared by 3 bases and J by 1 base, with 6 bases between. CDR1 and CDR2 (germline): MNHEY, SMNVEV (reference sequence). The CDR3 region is CASSFGLNTGELFF. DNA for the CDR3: TGTGCCAGCAGTTTTGGATTGAACACCGGGGAGCTGTTTTTT.

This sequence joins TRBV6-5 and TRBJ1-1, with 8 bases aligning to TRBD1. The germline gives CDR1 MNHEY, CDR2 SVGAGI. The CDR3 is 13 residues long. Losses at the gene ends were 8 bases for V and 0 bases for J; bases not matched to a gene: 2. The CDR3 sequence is CASLTGVNTEAFF. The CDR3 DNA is TGTGCCAGCCTGACAGGGGTGAACACTGAAGCTTTCTTT.

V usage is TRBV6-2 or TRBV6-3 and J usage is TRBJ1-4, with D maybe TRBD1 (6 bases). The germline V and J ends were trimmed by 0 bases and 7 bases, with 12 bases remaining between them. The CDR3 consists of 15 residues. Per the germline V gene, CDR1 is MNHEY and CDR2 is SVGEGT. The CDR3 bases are TGTGCCAGCAGTTACTCGAGGAGCAGGGGTGAAAAACTGTTTTTT. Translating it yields CASSYSRSRGEKLFF.

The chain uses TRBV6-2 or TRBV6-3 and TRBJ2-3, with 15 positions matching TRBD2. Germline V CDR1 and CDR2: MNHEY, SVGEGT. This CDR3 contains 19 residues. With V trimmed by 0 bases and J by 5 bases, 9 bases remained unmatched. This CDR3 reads CASSYSTRTSGGAGDTQYF. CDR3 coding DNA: TGTGCCAGCAGTTACTCGACCCGGACTAGCGGGGGGGCAGGAGATACGCAGTATTTT.

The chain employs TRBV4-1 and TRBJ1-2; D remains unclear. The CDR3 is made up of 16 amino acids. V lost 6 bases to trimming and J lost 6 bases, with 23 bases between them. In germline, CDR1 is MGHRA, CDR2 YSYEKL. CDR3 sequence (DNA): TGCGCCAGCAGTGAAAAGGCGGCACGGAACAACGATGGCTACACCTTC. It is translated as CASSEKAARNNDGYTF.

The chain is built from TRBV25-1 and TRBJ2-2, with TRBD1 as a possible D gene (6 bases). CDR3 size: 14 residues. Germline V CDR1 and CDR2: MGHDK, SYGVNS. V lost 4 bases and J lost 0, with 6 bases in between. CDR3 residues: CASSAGANTGELFF. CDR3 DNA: TGTGCCAGCAGTGCAGGGGCGAACACCGGGGAGCTGTTTTTT.

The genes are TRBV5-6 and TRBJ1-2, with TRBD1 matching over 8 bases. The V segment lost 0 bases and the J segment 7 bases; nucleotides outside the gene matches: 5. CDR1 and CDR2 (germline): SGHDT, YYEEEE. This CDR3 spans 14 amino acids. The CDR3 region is CASSLGQGTSGYTF. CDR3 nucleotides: TGTGCCAGCAGCTTGGGACAGGGGACGTCTGGCTACACCTTC. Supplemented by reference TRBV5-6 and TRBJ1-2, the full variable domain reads DAGVTQSPTHLIKTRGQQVTLRCSPKSGHDTVSWYQQALGQGPQFIFQYYEEEERQRGNFPDRFSGHQFPNYSSELNVNALLLGDSALYLCASSLGQGTSGYTFGSGTRLTVV.

This CDR3 is CASSQSTDTQYF. CDR3 in DNA: TGTGCCAGCAGCCAATCAACAGATACGCAGTATTTT. The chain links TRBV5-6 to TRBJ2-3, with no clear D. CDR1 is SGHDT, CDR2 YYEEEE, per germline. This CDR3 has 12 amino acids. Trimming shortened V by 4 bases and J by 3 bases, and 6 bases separated the two germline ends.

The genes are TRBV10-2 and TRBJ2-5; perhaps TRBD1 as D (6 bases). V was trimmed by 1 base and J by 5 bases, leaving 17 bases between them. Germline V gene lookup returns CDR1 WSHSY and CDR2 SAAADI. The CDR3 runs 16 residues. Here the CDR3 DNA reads TGCGCCAGCAGTGAGTTGCCACAGGGAGTACAGGAGACCCAGTACTTC. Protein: CASSELPQGVQETQYF.

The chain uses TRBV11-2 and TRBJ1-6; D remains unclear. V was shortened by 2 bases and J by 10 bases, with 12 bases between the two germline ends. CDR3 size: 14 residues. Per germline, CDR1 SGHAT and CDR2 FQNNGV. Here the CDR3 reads CASSLPVSGSPLHF. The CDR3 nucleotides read TGTGCCAGCAGCTTACCAGTTTCTGGGTCACCCCTCCACTTT.

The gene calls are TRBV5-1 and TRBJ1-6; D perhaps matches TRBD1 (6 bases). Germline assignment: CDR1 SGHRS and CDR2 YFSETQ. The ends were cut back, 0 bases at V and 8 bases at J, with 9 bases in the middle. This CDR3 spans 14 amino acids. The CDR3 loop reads CASSLDRVDSPLHF. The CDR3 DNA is TGCGCCAGCAGCTTGGACAGGGTAGATTCACCCCTCCACTTT.

In DNA, the CDR3 is TGTGCCAGCAGTTACCACAGGGGGCTAAACACTGAAGCTTTCTTT. This codes for CASSYHRGLNTEAFF. The rearrangement joins TRBV6-2 or TRBV6-3 to TRBJ1-1; 9 bases match TRBD1. V lost 2 bases and J lost 2; bases outside the gene matches: 3. Per the germline V gene, CDR1 is MNHEY and CDR2 is SVGEGT. The CDR3 has 15 amino acids.

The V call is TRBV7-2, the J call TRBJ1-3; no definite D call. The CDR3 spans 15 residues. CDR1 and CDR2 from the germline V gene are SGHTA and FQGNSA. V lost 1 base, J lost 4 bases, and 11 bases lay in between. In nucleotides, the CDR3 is TGTGCCAGCAGCTTAGTCTGGGGATCAGGAAACACCATATATTTT. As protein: CASSLVWGSGNTIYF.

The CDR3: CAISPEGEQFF. The CDR3 DNA sequence: TGTGCCATCAGCCCCGAGGGTGAGCAGTTCTTC. The chain combines TRBV10-3 with TRBJ2-1; D perhaps matches TRBD2 (5 bases). The CDR3 contains 11 residues. Germline CDR1 reads ENHRY; CDR2 reads SYGVKD. V lost 6 bases and J lost 9, with 9 bases in between.

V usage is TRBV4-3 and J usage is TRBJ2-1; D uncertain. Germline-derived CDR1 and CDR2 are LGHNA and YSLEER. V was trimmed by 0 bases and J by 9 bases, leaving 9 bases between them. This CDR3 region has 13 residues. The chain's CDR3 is CASSQEISSEQFF. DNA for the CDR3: TGCGCCAGCAGCCAAGAGATCTCGAGTGAGCAGTTCTTC.

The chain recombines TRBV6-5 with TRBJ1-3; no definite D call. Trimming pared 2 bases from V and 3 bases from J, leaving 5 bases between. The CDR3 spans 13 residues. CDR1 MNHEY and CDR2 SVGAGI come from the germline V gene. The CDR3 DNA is TGTGCCAGCAGTTACGATCGTGGAAACACCATATATTTT. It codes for CASSYDRGNTIYF.

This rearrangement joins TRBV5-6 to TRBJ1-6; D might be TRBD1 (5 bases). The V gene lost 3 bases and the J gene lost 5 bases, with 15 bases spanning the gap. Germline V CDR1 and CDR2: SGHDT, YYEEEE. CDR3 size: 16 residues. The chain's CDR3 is CASSSPDRGNNSPLHF. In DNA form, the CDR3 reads TGTGCCAGCAGCTCCCCGGATAGGGGAAATAATTCACCCCTCCACTTT.

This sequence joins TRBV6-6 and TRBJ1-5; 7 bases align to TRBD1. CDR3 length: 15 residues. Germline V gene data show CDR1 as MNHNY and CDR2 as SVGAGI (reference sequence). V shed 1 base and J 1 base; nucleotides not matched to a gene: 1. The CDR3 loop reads CASSYLQGSNQPQHF. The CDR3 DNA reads TGTGCCAGCAGTTACTTACAGGGGAGCAATCAGCCCCAGCATTTT.

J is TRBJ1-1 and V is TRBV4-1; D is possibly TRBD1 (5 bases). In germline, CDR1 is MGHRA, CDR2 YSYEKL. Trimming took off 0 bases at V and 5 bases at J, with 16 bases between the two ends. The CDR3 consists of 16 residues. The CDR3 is CASSQDAYRWGTEAFF. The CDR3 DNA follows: TGCGCCAGCAGCCAAGATGCGTACAGGTGGGGAACTGAAGCTTTCTTT.

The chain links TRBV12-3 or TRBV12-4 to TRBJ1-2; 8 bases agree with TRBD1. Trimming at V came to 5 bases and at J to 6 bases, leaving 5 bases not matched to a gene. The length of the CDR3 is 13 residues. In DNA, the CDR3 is TGTGCCAGCAGTCGCGACAGGGGTAATGGCTACACCTTC. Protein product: CASSRDRGNGYTF.

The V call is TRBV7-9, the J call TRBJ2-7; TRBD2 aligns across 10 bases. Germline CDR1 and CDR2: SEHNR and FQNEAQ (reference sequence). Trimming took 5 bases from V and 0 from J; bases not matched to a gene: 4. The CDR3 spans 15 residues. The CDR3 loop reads CASSPLAGASYEQYF. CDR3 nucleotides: TGTGCCAGCAGCCCGCTAGCGGGGGCCTCCTACGAGCAGTACTTC.

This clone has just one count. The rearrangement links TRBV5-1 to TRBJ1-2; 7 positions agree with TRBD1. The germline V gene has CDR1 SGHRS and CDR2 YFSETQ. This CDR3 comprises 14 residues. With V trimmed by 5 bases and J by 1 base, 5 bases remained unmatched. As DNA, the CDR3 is TGCGCCAGCAGGAATCGGGACAGTAACTATGGCTACACCTTC. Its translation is CASRNRDSNYGYTF. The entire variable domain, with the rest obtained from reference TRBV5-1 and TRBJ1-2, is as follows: KAGVTQTPRYLIKTRGQQVTLSCSPISGHRSVSWYQQTPGQGLQFLFEYFSETQRNKGNFPGRFSGRQFSNSRSEMNVSTLELGDSALYLCASRNRDSNYGYTFGSGTRLTVV.

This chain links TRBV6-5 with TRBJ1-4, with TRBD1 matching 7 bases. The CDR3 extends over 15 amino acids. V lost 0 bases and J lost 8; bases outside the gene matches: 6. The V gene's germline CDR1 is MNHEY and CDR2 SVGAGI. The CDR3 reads CASSYSNRGEEKLFF. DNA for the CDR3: TGTGCCAGCAGTTACTCCAACAGGGGTGAAGAAAAACTGTTTTTT.

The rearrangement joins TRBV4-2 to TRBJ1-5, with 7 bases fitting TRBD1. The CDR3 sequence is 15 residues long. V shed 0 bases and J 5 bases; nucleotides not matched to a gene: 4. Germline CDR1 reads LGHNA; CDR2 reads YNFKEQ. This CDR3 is CASSQDLGGYQPQHF. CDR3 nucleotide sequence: TGTGCCAGCAGCCAAGATCTAGGGGGCTATCAGCCCCAGCATTTT.